This entry describes one TCR beta chain. The data derive from a study of shared clonotypes between healthy human individuals. Germline V gene lookup returns CDR1 SGHRS and CDR2 YFSETQ. The J segment lost 4 bases and the V segment lost 0 bases, leaving 6 bases of the junction unmatched. The CDR3 runs 16 residues. Libraries were prepared by immunoSEQ multiplex PCR; TCRdb keeps only in-frame clonotypes and omits some of them. The sample consists of some 740,000 clones, about 91% of them appearing once. Naive CD8 cells lacked CD45RO, underwent positive selection for CCR7 and left out terminally differentiated effector memory CD45RA+ cells.

Sequenced sample: naive CD8+ T cells sorted from blood. This clonotype was sampled from a man aged 30 to 39 in good health. V and J are TRBV5-1 and TRBJ2-1; 8 bases agree with TRBD1. The DNA for the CDR3 is TGCGCCAGCAGCTTGGAAGGGCAGGGGGCGTACAATGAGCAGTTCTTC. Translated: CASSLEGQGAYNEQFF. Full variable domain (outside the CDR3, taken from reference TRBV5-1 and TRBJ2-1): KAGVTQTPRYLIKTRGQQVTLSCSPISGHRSVSWYQQTPGQGLQFLFEYFSETQRNKGNFPGRFSGRQFSNSRSEMNVSTLELGDSALYLCASSLEGQGAYNEQFFGPGTRLTVL.